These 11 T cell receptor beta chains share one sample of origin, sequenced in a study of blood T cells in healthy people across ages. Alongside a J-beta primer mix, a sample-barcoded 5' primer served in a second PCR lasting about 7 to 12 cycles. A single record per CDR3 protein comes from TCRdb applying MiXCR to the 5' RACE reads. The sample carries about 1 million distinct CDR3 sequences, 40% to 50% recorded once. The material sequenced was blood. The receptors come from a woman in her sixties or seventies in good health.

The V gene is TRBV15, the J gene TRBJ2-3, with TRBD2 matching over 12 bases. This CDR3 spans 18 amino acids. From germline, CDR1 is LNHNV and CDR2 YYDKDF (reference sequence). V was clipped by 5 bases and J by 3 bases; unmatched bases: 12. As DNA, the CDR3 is TGTGCCACCAGCGGGGGACTAGCGGGTAGCACACAGACAGATACGCAGTATTTT. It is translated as CATSGGLAGSTQTDTQYF. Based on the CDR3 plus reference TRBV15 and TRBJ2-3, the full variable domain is DAMVIQNPRYQVTQFGKPVTLSCSQTLNHNVMYWYQQKSSQAPKLLFHYYDKDFNNEADTPDNFQSRRPNTSFCFLDIRSPGLGDTAMYLCATSGGLAGSTQTDTQYFGPGTRLTVL.

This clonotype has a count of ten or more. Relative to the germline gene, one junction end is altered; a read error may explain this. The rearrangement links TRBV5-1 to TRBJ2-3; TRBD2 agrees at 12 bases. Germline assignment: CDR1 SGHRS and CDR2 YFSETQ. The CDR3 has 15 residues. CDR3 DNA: TGTGCCAGCAGCTTGACTAGCGGGAGAACAGATACGCAGTATTTT. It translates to CASSLTSGRTDTQYF.

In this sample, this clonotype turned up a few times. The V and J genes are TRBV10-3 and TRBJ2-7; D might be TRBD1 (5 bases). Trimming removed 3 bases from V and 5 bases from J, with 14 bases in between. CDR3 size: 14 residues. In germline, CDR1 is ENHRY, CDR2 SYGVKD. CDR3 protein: CAISELSRVHEQYF. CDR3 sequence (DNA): TGTGCCATCAGTGAACTCAGCAGGGTCCACGAGCAGTACTTC.

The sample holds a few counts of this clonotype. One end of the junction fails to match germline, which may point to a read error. Here the CDR3 DNA reads TGTGCCAGCAGTTACGGACCGTACCAGGAGACCCAGTACTTC. Its translation: CASSYGPYQETQYF. This chain connects TRBV6-5 to TRBJ2-5; no clear D gene. Per the germline V gene, CDR1 is MNHEY and CDR2 is SVGAGI. This CDR3 spans 14 amino acids.

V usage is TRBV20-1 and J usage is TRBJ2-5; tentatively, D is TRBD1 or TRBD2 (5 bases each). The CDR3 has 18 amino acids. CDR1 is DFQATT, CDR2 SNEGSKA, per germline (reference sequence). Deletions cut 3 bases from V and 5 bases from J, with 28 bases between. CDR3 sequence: CSASAVGRGVFRAETQYF. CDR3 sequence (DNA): TGCAGTGCTAGCGCCGTTGGCAGAGGGGTCTTCAGGGCGGAGACCCAGTACTTC.

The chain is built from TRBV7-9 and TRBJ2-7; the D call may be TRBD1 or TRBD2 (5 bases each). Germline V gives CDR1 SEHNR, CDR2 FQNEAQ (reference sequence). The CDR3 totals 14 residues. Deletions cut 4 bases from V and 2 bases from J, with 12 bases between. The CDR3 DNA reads TGTGCCAGCAGCTCCCGGGACCCAGCCTACGAGCAGTACTTC. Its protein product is CASSSRDPAYEQYF.

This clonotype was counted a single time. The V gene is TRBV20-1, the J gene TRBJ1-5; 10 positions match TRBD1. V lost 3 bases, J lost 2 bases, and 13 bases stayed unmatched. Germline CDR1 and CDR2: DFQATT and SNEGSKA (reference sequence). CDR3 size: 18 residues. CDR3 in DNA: TGCAGTGCTAGGAGGGGGGACAGGGGAATGAGAGGCAATCAGCCCCAGCATTTT. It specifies CSARRGDRGMRGNQPQHF.

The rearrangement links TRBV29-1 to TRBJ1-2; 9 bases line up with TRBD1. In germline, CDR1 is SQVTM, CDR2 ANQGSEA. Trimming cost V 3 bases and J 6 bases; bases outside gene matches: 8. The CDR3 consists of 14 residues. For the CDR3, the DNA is TGCAGCGTTGACCACGGGACAGGGTTCCATGGCTACACCTTC. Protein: CSVDHGTGFHGYTF.

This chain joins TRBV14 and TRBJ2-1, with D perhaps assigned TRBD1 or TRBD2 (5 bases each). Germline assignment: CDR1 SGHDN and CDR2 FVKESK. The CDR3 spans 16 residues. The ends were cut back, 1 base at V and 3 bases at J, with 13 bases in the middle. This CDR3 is CASSQAGGRFYNEQFF. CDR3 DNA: TGTGCCAGCAGCCAAGCTGGGGGACGATTCTACAATGAGCAGTTCTTC.

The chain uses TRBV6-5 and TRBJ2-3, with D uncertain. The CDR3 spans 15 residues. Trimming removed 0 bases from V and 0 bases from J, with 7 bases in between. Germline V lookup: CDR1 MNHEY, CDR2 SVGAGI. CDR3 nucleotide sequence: TGTGCCAGCAGTTACTCAGGCTCTAGCACAGATACGCAGTATTTT. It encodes CASSYSGSSTDTQYF.

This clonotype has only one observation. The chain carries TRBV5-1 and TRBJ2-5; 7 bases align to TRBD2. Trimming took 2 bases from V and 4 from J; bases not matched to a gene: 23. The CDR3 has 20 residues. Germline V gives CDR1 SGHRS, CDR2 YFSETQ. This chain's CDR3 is CASSFSRGSRAGAVRETQYF. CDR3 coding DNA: TGCGCCAGCAGCTTTTCTCGGGGGTCACGGGCGGGAGCCGTACGAGAGACCCAGTACTTC.